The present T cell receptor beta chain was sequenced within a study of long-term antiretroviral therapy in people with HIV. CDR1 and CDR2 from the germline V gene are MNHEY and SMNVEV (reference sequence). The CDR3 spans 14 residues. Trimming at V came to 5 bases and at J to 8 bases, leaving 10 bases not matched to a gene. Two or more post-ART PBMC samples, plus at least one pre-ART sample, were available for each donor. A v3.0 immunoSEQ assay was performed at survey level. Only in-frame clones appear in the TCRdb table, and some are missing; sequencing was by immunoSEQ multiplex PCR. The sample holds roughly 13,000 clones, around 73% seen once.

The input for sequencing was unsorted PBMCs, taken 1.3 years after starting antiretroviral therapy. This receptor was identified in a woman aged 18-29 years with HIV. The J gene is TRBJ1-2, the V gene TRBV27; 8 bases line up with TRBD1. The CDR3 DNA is TGTGCCAGCAGTCCAGCCGGACAGGGCCTAGGCTACACCTTC. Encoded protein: CASSPAGQGLGYTF.